The T cell receptor (beta chain) described here comes from a study of T cell responses to AZD1222 COVID-19 vaccine. Study overall: Pooled together were second doses at about 4 or about 12 weeks.

Clones were read by immunoSEQ multiplex PCR, and TCRdb kept only the in-frame ones, dropping some. The profile shows about 140,000 clones, roughly 92% of them singletons. The CDR3 is 17 residues long. About this clone: The antigen remains undetermined.

Notes on the study in general: Possibly, clonal diversity was underestimated; donors were largely white British and included more females. No day 14 peak samples; only post-peak repertoires were characterized. Spike-specific TCR breadth and depth both grew after two AZD1222 doses.

The chain uses TRBV12-2 and TRBJ1-1. TRBV12-2 is labeled a pseudogene. This specimen was peripheral blood, taken on day 0 of AZD1222 vaccination. The clonotype comes from an adult in good health. CDR3: CASRSSHRGGRGTEAFF. The CDR3, as DNA: TGTGCAAGTCGCTCCAGCCATCGGGGGGGGCGGGGTACTGAAGCTTTCTTT.